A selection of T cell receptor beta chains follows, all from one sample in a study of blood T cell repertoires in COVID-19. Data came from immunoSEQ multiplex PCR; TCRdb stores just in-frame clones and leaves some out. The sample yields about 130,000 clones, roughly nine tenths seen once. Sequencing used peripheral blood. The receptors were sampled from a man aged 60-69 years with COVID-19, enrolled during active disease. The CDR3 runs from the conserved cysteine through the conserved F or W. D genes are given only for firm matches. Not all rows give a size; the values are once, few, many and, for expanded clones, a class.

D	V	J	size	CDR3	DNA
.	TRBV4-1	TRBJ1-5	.	CASSLSENQPQHF	TGCGCCAGCAGCCTATCCGAGAATCAGCCCCAGCATTTT
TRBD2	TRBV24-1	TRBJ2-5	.	CATSDPGGSGRYGETQYF	TGTGCCACCAGTGATCCCGGGGGTAGCGGGAGATACGGAGAGACCCAGTACTTC
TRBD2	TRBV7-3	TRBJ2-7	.	CASSWTSGRTYEQYF	TGTGCCAGCAGCTGGACTAGCGGGAGGACCTACGAGCAGTACTTC
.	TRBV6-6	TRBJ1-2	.	CASSYPGNYGYTF	TGTGCCAGCAGTTATCCAGGGAACTATGGCTACACCTTC
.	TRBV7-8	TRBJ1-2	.	CASSLEAAGDYGYTF	TGTGCCAGCAGCTTAGAGGCCGCGGGAGACTATGGCTACACCTTC
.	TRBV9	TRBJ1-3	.	CASSVDGGPPDSGNTIYF	TGTGCCAGCAGCGTAGACGGGGGACCGCCGGACTCTGGAAACACCATATATTTT
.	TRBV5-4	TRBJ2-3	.	CASSLAAAGVDTQYF	TGTGCCAGCAGCTTGGCAGCGGCTGGGGTAGATACGCAGTATTTT
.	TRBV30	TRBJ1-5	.	CAWTGAGGNQPQHF	TGTGCCTGGACTGGGGCAGGCGGCAATCAGCCCCAGCATTTT
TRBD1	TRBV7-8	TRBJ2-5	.	CASSLGSGQGGETQYF	TGTGCCAGCAGCTTAGGATCGGGACAGGGAGGGGAGACCCAGTACTTC
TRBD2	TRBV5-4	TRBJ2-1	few	CASSLEAGGGNEQFF	TGTGCCAGCAGCTTGGAAGCGGGAGGCGGCAATGAGCAGTTCTTC
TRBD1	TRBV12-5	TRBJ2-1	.	CASGLEGQYNEQFF	TGTGCTAGTGGTTTGGAGGGACAGTACAATGAGCAGTTCTTC
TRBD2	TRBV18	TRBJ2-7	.	CASGTSQEGYEQYF	TGTGCCAGCGGGACTAGTCAGGAGGGCTACGAGCAGTACTTC
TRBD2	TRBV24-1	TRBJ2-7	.	CATSRAGGGEQYF	TGTGCCACCAGTCGAGCGGGAGGAGGCGAGCAGTACTTC
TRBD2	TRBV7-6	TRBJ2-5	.	CASSLVGGETQYF	TGTGCCAGCAGCTTAGTGGGGGGGGAGACCCAGTACTTC
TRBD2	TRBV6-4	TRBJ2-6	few	CASSDGTSGSGANVLTF	TGTGCCAGCAGTGACGGGACTAGCGGCTCTGGGGCCAACGTCCTGACTTTC
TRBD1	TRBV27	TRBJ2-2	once	CASTRDRVFTGELFF	TGTGCCAGTACCCGGGACAGGGTATTCACCGGGGAGCTGTTTTTT
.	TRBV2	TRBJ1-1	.	CASNRDNIPNTEAFF	TGTGCCAGCAACCGGGACAACATTCCGAACACTGAAGCTTTCTTT
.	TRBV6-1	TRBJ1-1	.	CASSEVRGGMTEAFF	TGTGCCAGCAGTGAAGTGCGGGGGGGAATGACTGAAGCTTTCTTT
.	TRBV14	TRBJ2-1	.	CASSQQGWANTGDEQFF	TGTGCCAGCAGCCAACAGGGCTGGGCCAACACGGGGGATGAGCAGTTCTTC
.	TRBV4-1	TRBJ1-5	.	CASSQDGLTRNQPQHF	TGCGCCAGCAGCCAAGATGGCCTCACACGCAATCAGCCCCAGCATTTT
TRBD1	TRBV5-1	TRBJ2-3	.	CASSLIQGADTQYF	TGCGCCAGCAGCTTGATTCAGGGGGCAGATACGCAGTATTTT
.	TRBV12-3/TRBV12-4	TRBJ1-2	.	CASSLAVRGGYTF	TGTGCCAGCAGTTTAGCAGTCAGGGGTGGCTACACCTTC
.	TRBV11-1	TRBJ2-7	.	CAGSLGGLRYEQYF	TGTGCCGGCAGCTTAGGAGGACTCCGCTACGAGCAGTACTTC
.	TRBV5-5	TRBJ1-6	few	CASSLVGGGSPLHF	TGTGCCAGCAGCTTGGTGGGGGGTGGTTCACCCCTCCACTTT
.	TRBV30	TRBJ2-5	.	CAWSVGVAQETQYF	TGTGCCTGGAGTGTGGGCGTCGCACAAGAGACCCAGTACTTC
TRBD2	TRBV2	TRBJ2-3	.	CASSLGLASTDTQYF	TGTGCCAGCAGCCTTGGACTAGCTAGCACAGATACGCAGTATTTT
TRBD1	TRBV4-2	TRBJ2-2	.	CASSLPGQGNTGELFF	TGTGCCAGCAGCCTCCCGGGACAGGGGAACACCGGGGAGCTGTTTTTT
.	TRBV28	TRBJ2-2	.	CASSYTGNTGELFF	TGTGCCAGCAGTTATACAGGGAACACCGGGGAGCTGTTTTTT
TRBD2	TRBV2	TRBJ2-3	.	CASKSERESDTQYF	TGTGCCAGCAAGTCGGAGCGGGAGTCAGATACGCAGTATTTT
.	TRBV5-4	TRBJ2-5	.	CASSLAGKQETQYF	TGTGCCAGCAGCTTGGCAGGGAAACAAGAGACCCAGTACTTC
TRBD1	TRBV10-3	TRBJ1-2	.	CAISDRGRRGYTF	TGTGCCATCAGCGACAGGGGGCGACGAGGCTACACCTTC
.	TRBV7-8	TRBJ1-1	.	CASSLADYQVSEAFF	TGTGCCAGCAGCTTAGCTGATTATCAGGTCTCTGAAGCTTTCTTT
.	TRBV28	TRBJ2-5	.	CASEASAQETQYF	TGTGCCAGTGAAGCTAGCGCCCAAGAGACCCAGTACTTC
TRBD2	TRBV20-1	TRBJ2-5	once	CSASPAWTSGGQETQYF	TGCAGTGCTAGTCCCGCCTGGACTAGCGGGGGACAAGAGACCCAGTACTTC
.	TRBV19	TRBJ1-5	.	CASSMGQGLVVNQPQHF	TGTGCCAGTAGTATGGGGCAGGGATTGGTAGTAAATCAGCCCCAGCATTTT
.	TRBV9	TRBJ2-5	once	CASSPWSGTQYF	TGTGCCAGCAGCCCGTGGAGTGGGACCCAGTACTTC
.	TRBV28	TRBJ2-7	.	CASSLSGIYEQYF	TGTGCCAGCAGTTTATCAGGGATCTACGAGCAGTACTTC
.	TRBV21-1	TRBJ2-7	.	CASSRGENSYEQYF	TGTGCCAGCAGCCGCGGGGAAAACTCCTACGAGCAGTACTTC
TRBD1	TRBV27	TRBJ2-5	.	CASSYRGRETQYF	TGTGCCAGCAGCTACAGGGGGCGAGAGACCCAGTACTTC
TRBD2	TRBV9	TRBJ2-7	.	CASSPGPHAAGLAPYEQYF	TGTGCCAGCAGCCCCGGGCCCCACGCCGCGGGACTAGCTCCCTACGAGCAGTACTTC
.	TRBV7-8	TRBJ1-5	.	CASSRDRALSNQPQHF	TGTGCCAGCAGCCGAGACAGAGCACTTAGCAATCAGCCCCAGCATTTT
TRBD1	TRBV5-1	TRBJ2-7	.	CASSLVDRVYEQYF	TGCGCCAGCAGCTTGGTGGACAGGGTCTACGAGCAGTACTTC
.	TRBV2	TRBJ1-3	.	CASSEALLAFSGNTIYF	TGTGCCAGCAGTGAAGCGCTTCTGGCATTCTCTGGAAACACCATATATTTT
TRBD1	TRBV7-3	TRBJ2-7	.	CASSLRGTTGTGGTPSSYEQYF	TGTGCCAGCAGCTTAAGGGGGACCACCGGGACAGGGGGTACCCCCAGCTCCTACGAGCAGTACTTC
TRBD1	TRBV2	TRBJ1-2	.	CATTTGLGYGYTF	TGTGCCACCACGACAGGGCTCGGCTATGGCTACACCTTC
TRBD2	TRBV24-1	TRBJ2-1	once	CATSDRTSGRYNEQFF	TGTGCCACCAGTGACCGGACTAGCGGGAGATACAATGAGCAGTTCTTC
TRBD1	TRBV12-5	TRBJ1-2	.	CASGAGQGAEYYGYTF	TGTGCTAGTGGTGCGGGACAGGGGGCCGAGTACTATGGCTACACCTTC
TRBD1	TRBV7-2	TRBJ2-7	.	CASSLRQGYEQYF	TGTGCCAGCAGCTTAAGACAGGGATACGAGCAGTACTTC
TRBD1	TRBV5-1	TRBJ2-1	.	CASSSDRDYNEQFF	TGCGCCAGCAGCTCGGACAGGGACTACAATGAGCAGTTCTTC
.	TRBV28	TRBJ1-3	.	CASSPRGSSGNTIYF	TGTGCCAGCAGTCCGCGGGGTAGCTCTGGAAACACCATATATTTT
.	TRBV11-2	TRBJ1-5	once	CASSAQAFNQPQHF	TGTGCCAGCAGCGCACAGGCATTCAATCAGCCCCAGCATTTT
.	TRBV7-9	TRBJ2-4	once	CASSLSRVGGNIQYF	TGTGCCAGCAGCTTAAGTAGGGTAGGGGGAAACATTCAGTACTTC
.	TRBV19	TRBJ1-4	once	CASSISPGRTNEKLFF	TGTGCCAGTAGTATCTCACCGGGGAGGACTAATGAAAAACTGTTTTTT
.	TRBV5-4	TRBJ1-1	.	CASSLVRGAEAFF	TGTGCCAGCAGCTTGGTTAGGGGCGCTGAAGCTTTCTTT
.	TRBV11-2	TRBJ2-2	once	CASSPSGTGELFF	TGTGCCAGCAGCCCCTCGGGGACCGGGGAGCTGTTTTTT
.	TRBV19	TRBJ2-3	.	CASSPTVGQDTQYF	TGTGCCAGTAGTCCAACCGTGGGACAAGATACGCAGTATTTT
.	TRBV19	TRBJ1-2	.	CASSILSSYGYTF	TGTGCCAGTAGTATCCTAAGCTCCTATGGCTACACCTTC